Below are 13 T cell receptor beta chains sequenced from a single sample in a study of graft-versus-host responses after intestinal transplantation. Libraries were prepared by immunoSEQ multiplex PCR; TCRdb keeps only in-frame clonotypes and omits some of them. The profile shows 5,000 to 7,000 clones, 69% of them singletons. Lymphocytes (intraepithelial and lamina propria) were released by processing the graft tissue. Sequenced here: ileum tissue, sampled roughly 290 days after intestinal transplant. Every receptor here comes from a human patient who received an intestinal transplant, so some T cells may come from the graft donor.

CDR3 sequence: CASSSGTSGRGSEQFF. The CDR3 DNA sequence: TGTGCCAGCAGTTCCGGGACTAGCGGGAGGGGGAGTGAGCAGTTCTTC. This chain links TRBV2 with TRBJ2-1; 16 bases are a match to TRBD2. V lost 5 bases, J lost 9 bases, and 7 bases stayed unmatched. Germline CDR1 is SNHLY and CDR2 is FYNNEI. The CDR3 covers 16 residues.

The V and J genes are TRBV7-2 and TRBJ2-1, with 10 nucleotides matching TRBD2. CDR1 and CDR2 (germline): SGHTA, FQGNSA. Losses at the gene ends were 5 bases for V and 0 bases for J; bases not matched to a gene: 10. The CDR3 runs 18 residues. The CDR3, as DNA: TGTGCCAGCAGCGACCCAACTAGCGGGGAGCTCTCCTACAATGAGCAGTTCTTC. Protein product: CASSDPTSGELSYNEQFF.

The V and J genes are TRBV4-1 and TRBJ2-3; a possible D gene is TRBD1 (6 bases). V was shortened by 0 bases and J by 3 bases, with 13 bases between the two germline ends. Germline loops: CDR1 MGHRA, CDR2 YSYEKL. This CDR3 is 16 amino acids long. The DNA of the CDR3 is TGCGCCAGCAGCCAAGAGGGGGCGCTTGGGACAGATACGCAGTATTTT. Its translation is CASSQEGALGTDTQYF.

The chain links TRBV27 to TRBJ2-7; D uncertain. The V end was cut by 6 bases, the J end by 5 bases, with 14 bases between. Per the germline V gene, CDR1 is MNHEY and CDR2 is SMNVEV (reference sequence). This CDR3 spans 13 amino acids. CDR3 bases: TGTGCCAGCAGCCTTTATCGGGTCCACGAGCAGTACTTC. It codes for CASSLYRVHEQYF.

The V gene is TRBV19, the J gene TRBJ2-1, with TRBD2 matching over 7 bases. Germline V gene sequence: CDR1 LNHDA, CDR2 SQIVND (reference sequence). This CDR3 is built from 15 residues. V lost 3 bases to trimming and J lost 5 bases; unmatched junction nucleotides: 7. The CDR3 coding sequence is TGTGCCAGTAGTATCAGCGGGATAATCCACAATGAGCAGTTCTTC. The encoded protein is CASSISGIIHNEQFF. The variable domain in full, completed from reference TRBV19 and TRBJ2-1, reads DGGITQSPKYLFRKEGQNVTLSCEQNLNHDAMYWYRQDPGQGLRLIYYSQIVNDFQKGDIAEGYSVSREKKESFPLTVTSAQKNPTAFYLCASSISGIIHNEQFFGPGTRLTVL.

V and J are TRBV11-2 and TRBJ2-7; TRBD2 matches at 9 bases. The CDR3 extends over 13 amino acids. In germline, CDR1 is SGHAT, CDR2 FQNNGV. Trimming removed 5 bases from V and 4 bases from J; junction bases left unmatched: 3. The CDR3 here is CASSTGLAYEQYF. The CDR3, as DNA: TGTGCCAGCAGCACGGGACTAGCTTACGAGCAGTACTTC.

V and J are TRBV6-1 and TRBJ2-1; 14 nucleotides agree with TRBD2. The CDR3 contains 15 residues. Germline assignment: CDR1 MNHNS and CDR2 SASEGT. V lost 8 bases to trimming and J lost 7 bases; unmatched junction nucleotides: 7. The CDR3 DNA is TGTGCCAGCGGTCGACTAGCGGGAGGGCCTAATGAGCAGTTCTTC. This translates into CASGRLAGGPNEQFF.

The CDR3 spells CASSPGTNYNEQFF. In DNA, the CDR3 is TGCGCCAGCAGCCCCGGGACGAATTACAATGAGCAGTTCTTC. The rearrangement joins TRBV5-1 to TRBJ2-1, with D perhaps being TRBD1 or TRBD2 (5 bases each). CDR1 is SGHRS, CDR2 YFSETQ, per germline. V was pared by 4 bases and J by 4 bases, with 12 bases between. The CDR3 loop spans 14 amino acids.

The chain couples TRBV6-6 to TRBJ2-1; TRBD1 agrees at 7 bases. The germline CDR1 and CDR2 sequences are MNHNY and SVGAGI (reference sequence). The ends lost 6 bases at V and 9 bases at J; junction bases unmatched: 5. This CDR3 is 12 amino acids long. The CDR3 sequence is CASRQGPGEQFF. Written as DNA, the CDR3 is TGTGCCAGCAGACAGGGGCCGGGTGAGCAGTTCTTC.

The chain links TRBV4-3 to TRBJ1-3; D not resolved. Trimming left V 0 bases short and J 0 bases short, with 15 bases between. In germline, CDR1 is LGHNA, CDR2 YSLEER. CDR3 length: 18 residues. CDR3 sequence (DNA): TGCGCCAGCAGCCAAGATCCCGGCTTCGGCCTCTCTGGAAACACCATATATTTT. This encodes CASSQDPGFGLSGNTIYF.

This clone is medium-sized within its sample. The rearrangement joins TRBV5-5 to TRBJ1-2; TRBD1 agrees at 12 bases. V lost 3 bases to trimming and J lost 8 bases; unmatched junction nucleotides: 5. In germline, CDR1 is SGHKS, CDR2 YYEKEE (reference sequence). This CDR3 region has 14 residues. The CDR3 reads CASSSAGTGGGYTF. For the CDR3, the DNA is TGTGCCAGCAGCTCGGCCGGGACAGGGGGCGGCTACACCTTC.

The genes are TRBV7-9 and TRBJ2-1; tentatively, D is TRBD1 (5 bases). In germline, CDR1 is SEHNR, CDR2 FQNEAQ (reference sequence). Trimming shortened V by 5 bases and J by 0 bases, and 14 bases separated the two germline ends. The CDR3 is 16 residues long. The CDR3 loop is CASSQSQGSSYNEQFF. CDR3 bases: TGTGCCAGCAGCCAATCCCAGGGCAGCTCCTACAATGAGCAGTTCTTC.

The chain carries TRBV19 and TRBJ2-5; a possible D gene is TRBD1 (5 bases). This CDR3 is 12 amino acids long. CDR1 and CDR2 (germline): LNHDA, SQIVND (reference sequence). Trimming cost V 7 bases and J 1 base, with 7 bases left between them. CDR3 DNA: TGTGCCAGTAAAGGGGCCCAAGAGACCCAGTACTTC. Translated: CASKGAQETQYF.